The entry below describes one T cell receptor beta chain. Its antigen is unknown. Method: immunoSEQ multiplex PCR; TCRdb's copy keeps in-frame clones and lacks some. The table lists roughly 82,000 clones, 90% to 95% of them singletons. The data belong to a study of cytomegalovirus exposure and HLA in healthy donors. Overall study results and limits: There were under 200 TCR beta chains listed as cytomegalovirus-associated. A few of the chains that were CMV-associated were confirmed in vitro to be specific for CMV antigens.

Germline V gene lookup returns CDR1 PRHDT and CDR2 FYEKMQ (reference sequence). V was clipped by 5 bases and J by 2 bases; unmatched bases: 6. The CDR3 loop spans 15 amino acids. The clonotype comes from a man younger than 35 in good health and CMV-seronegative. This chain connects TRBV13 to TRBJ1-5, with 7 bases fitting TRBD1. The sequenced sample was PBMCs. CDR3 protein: CASSIGTVGNQPQHF. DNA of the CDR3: TGTGCCAGCAGCATCGGGACAGTTGGCAATCAGCCCCAGCATTTT.